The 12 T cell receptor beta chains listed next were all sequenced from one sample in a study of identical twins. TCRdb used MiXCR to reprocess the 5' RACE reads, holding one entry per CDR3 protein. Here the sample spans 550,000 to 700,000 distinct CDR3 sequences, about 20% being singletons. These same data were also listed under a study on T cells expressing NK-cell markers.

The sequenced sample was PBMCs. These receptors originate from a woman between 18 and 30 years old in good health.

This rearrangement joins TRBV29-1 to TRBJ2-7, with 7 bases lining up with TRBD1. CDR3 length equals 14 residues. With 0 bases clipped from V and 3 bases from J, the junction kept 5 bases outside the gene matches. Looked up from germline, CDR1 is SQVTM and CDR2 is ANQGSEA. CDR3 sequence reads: CSVEEKGQSYEQYF. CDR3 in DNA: TGCAGCGTTGAAGAAAAGGGACAGAGCTACGAGCAGTACTTC.

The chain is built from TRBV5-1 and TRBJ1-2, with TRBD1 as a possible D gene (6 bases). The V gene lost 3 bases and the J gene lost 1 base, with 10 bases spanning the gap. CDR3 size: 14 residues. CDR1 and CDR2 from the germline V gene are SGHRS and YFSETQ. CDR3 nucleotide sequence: TGCGCCAGCAGCTGGACAGATAATAACTATGGCTACACCTTC. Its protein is CASSWTDNNYGYTF. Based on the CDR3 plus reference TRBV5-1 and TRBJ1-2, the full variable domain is KAGVTQTPRYLIKTRGQQVTLSCSPISGHRSVSWYQQTPGQGLQFLFEYFSETQRNKGNFPGRFSGRQFSNSRSEMNVSTLELGDSALYLCASSWTDNNYGYTFGSGTRLTVV.

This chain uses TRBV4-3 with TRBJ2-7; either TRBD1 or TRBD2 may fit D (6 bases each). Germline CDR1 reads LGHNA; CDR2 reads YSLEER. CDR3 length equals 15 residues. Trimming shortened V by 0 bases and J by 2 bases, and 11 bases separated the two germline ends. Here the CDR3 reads CASSQEQGGAYEQYF. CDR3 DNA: TGCGCCAGCAGCCAAGAACAGGGCGGGGCCTACGAGCAGTACTTC.

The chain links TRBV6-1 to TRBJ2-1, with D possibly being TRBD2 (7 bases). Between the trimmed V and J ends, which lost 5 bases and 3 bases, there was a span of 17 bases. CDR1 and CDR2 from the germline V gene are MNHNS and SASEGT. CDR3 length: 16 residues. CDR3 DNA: TGTGCCAGCAGTCGTACCCCGGGGGGCTACTACAATGAGCAGTTCTTC. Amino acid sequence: CASSRTPGGYYNEQFF.

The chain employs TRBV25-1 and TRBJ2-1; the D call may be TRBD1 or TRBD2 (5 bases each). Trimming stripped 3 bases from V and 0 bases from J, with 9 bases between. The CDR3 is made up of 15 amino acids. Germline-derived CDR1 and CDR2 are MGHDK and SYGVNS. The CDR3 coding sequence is TGTGCCAGCAGTGAGAGGGACGGCTCCTACAATGAGCAGTTCTTC. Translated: CASSERDGSYNEQFF.

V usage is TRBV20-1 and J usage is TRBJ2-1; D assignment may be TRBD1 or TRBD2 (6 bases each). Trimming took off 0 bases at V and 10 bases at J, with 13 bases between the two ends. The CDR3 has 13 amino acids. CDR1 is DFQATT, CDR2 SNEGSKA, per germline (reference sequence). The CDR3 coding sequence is TGCAGTGCTAGAGATAGGGGGGATATCGAGCAGTTCTTC. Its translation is CSARDRGDIEQFF.

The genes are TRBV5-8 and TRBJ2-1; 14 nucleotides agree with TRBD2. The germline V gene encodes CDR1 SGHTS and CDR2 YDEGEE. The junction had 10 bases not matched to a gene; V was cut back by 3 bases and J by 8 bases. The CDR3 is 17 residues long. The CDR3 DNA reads TGTGCCAGCAGCTCTTTAGGACTAGCGGGAGGCTTCGATGAGCAGTTCTTC. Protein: CASSSLGLAGGFDEQFF.

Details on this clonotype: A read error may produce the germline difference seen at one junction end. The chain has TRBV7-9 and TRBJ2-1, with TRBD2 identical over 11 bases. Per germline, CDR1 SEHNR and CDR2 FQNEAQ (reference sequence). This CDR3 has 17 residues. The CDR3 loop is CASSFPTSGNPVDEQCF. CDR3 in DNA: TGTGCCAGCAGCTTTCCGACTAGCGGGAATCCCGTCGATGAGCAGTGCTTC.

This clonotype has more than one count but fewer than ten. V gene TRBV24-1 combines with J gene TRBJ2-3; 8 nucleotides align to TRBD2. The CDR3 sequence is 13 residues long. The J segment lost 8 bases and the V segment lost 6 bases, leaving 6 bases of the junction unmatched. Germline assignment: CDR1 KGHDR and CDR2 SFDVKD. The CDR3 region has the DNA TGTGCCACCAGTAAGCGCAGCGGGAGTACGCAGTATTTT. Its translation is CATSKRSGSTQYF.

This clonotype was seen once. This CDR3 is CASSPMETQYF. The CDR3, as DNA: TGTGCCAGCTCACCGATGGAGACCCAGTACTTC. This sequence joins TRBV18 and TRBJ2-5, with D hard to call. The germline V gene encodes CDR1 KGHSH and CDR2 LQKENI. The V end lost 3 bases, the J end lost 5 bases, and 4 bases lay between the germline ends. The CDR3 runs 11 residues.

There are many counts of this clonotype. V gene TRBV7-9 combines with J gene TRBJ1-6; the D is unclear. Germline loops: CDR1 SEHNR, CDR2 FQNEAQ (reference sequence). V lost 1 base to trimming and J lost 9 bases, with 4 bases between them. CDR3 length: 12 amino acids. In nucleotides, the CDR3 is TGTGCCAGCAGCTTAGAAAGTTCACCCCTCCACTTT. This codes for CASSLESSPLHF.

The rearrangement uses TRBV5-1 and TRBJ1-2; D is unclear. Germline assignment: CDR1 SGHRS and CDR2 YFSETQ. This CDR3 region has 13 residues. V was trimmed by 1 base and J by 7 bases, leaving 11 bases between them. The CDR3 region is CASSLSSFSGYTF. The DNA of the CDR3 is TGCGCCAGCAGCTTGAGTTCTTTTTCTGGCTACACCTTC.